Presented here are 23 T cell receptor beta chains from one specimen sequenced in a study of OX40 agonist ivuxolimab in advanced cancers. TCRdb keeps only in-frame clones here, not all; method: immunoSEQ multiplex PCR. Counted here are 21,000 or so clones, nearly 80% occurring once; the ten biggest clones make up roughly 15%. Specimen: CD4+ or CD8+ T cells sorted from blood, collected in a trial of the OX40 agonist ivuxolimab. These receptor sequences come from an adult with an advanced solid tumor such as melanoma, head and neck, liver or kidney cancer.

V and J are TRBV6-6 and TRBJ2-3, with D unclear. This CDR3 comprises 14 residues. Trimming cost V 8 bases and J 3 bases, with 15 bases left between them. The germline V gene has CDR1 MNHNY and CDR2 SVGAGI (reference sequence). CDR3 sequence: CASGALIETDTQYF. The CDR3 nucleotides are TGTGCCAGCGGAGCGCTCATAGAAACAGATACGCAGTATTTT.

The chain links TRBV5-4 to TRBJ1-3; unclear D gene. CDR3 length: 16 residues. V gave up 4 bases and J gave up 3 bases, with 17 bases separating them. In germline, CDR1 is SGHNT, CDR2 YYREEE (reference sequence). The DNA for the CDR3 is TGTGCCAGCAGCCGAGTAGAAGGGAGTGGTGGAAACACCATATATTTT. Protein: CASSRVEGSGGNTIYF.

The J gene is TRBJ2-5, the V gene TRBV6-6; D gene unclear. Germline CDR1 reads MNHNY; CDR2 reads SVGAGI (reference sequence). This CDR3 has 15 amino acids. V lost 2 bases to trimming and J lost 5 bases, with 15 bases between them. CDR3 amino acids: CASSYGGPGLETQYF. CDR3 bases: TGTGCCAGCAGTTACGGTGGGCCAGGCTTGGAGACCCAGTACTTC.

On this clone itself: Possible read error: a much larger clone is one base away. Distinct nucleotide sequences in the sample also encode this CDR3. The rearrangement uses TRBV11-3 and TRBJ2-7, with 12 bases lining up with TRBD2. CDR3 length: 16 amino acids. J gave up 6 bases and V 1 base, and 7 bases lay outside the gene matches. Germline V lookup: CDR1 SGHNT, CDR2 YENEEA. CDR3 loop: CASSLGGLAGGGEQYF. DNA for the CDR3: TGTGCCAGCAGCTTAGGGGGACTAGCGGGTGGGGGCGAGCAGTACTTC.

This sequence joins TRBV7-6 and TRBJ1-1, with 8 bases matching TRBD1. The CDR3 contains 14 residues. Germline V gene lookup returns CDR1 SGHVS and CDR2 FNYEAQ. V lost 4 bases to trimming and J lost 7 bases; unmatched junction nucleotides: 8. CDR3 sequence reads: CASSYLGRGLEAFF. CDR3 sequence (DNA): TGTGCCAGCAGCTATCTAGGCAGGGGGCTTGAAGCTTTCTTT.

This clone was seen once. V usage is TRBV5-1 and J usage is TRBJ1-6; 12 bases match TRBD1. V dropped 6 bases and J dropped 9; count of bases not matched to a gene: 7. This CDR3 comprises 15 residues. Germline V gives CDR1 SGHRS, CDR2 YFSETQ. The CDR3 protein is CASTPGQGAGSPLHF. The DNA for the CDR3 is TGCGCCAGCACACCGGGACAGGGGGCTGGTTCACCCCTCCACTTT. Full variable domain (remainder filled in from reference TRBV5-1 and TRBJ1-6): KAGVTQTPRYLIKTRGQQVTLSCSPISGHRSVSWYQQTPGQGLQFLFEYFSETQRNKGNFPGRFSGRQFSNSRSEMNVSTLELGDSALYLCASTPGQGAGSPLHFGNGTRLTVT.

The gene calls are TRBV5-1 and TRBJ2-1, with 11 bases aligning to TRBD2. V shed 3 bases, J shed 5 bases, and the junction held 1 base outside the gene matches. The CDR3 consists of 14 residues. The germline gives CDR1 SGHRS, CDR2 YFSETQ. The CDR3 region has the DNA TGCGCCAGCAGCTCGGGACTAGCGGACAATGAGCAGTTCTTC. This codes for CASSSGLADNEQFF.

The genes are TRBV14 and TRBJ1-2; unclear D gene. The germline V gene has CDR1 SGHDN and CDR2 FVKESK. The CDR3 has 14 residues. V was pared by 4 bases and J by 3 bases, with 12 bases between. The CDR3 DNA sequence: TGTGCCAGCAGCCGTTTCGACGGAGACTATGGCTACACCTTC. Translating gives CASSRFDGDYGYTF. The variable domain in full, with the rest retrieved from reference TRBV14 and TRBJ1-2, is EAGVTQFPSHSVIEKGQTVTLRCDPISGHDNLYWYRRVMGKEIKFLLHFVKESKQDESGMPNNRFLAERTGGTYSTLKVQPAELEDSGVYFCASSRFDGDYGYTFGSGTRLTVV.

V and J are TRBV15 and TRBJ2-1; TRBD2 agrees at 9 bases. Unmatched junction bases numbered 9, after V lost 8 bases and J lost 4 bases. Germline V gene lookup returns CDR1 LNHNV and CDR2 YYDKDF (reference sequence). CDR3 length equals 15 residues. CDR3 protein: CATQGGSGGYNEQFF. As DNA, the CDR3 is TGTGCCACCCAGGGGGGTAGCGGGGGATACAATGAGCAGTTCTTC.

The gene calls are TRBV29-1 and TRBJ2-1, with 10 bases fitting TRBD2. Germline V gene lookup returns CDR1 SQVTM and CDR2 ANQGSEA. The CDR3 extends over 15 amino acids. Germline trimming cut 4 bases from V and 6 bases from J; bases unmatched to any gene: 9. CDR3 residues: CSVGSSGGYTNEQFF. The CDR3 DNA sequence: TGCAGCGTTGGGTCTAGCGGGGGTTATACCAATGAGCAGTTCTTC.

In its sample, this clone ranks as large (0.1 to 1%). The CDR3 nucleotides read TGTGCCAGCAGCCGAGGGCAAGGTACGGGTGAGCAGTACTTC. Its translation is CASSRGQGTGEQYF. The V gene is TRBV4-2, the J gene TRBJ2-7; TRBD2 is a possible D gene (5 bases). CDR3 length: 14 residues. CDR1 and CDR2 from the germline V gene are LGHNA and YNFKEQ. Trimming shortened V by 4 bases and J by 7 bases, and 17 bases separated the two germline ends.

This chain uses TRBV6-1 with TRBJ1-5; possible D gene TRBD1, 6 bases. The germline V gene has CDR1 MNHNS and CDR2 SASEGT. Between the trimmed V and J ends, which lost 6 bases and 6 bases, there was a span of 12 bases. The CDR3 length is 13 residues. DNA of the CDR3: TGTGCCAGCAGCGGACAGACCAGTCAGCCCCAGCATTTT. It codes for CASSGQTSQPQHF.

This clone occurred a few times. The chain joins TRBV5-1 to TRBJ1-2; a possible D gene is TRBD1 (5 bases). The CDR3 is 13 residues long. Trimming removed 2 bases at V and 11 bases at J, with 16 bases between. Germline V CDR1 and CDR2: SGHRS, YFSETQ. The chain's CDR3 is CASSFEGRTGYTF. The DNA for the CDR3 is TGCGCCAGCAGCTTCGAGGGACGGACGGGATACACCTTC.

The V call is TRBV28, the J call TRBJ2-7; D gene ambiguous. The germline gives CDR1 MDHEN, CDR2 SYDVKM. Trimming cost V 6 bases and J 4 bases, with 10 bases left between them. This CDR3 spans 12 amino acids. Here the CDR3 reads CASRLVGYEQYF. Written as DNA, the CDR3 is TGTGCCAGCAGATTGGTGGGGTACGAGCAGTACTTC.

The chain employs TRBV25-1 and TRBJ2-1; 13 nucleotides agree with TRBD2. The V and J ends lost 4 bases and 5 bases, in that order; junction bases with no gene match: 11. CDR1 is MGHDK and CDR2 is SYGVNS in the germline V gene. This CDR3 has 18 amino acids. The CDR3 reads CASSGQSPGLAGNNEQFF. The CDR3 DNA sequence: TGTGCCAGCAGTGGACAGAGCCCGGGACTAGCGGGGAACAATGAGCAGTTCTTC.

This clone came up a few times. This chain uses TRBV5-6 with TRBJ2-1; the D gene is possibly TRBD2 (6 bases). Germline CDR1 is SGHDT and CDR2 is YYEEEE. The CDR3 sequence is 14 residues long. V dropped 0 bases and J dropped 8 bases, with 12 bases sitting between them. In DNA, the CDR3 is TGTGCCAGCAGCTTGGGGGCTAGCGTCCATGAGCAGTTCTTC. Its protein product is CASSLGASVHEQFF.

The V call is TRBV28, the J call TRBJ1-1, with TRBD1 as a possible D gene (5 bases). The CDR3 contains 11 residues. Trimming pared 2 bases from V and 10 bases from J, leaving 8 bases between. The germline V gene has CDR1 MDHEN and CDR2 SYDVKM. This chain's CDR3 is CASSLRRGAFF. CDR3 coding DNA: TGTGCCAGCAGTTTACGGAGGGGAGCTTTCTTT.

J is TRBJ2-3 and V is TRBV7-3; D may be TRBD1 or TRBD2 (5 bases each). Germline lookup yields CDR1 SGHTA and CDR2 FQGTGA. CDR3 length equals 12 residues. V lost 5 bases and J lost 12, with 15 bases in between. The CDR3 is CASSHSPGTQYF. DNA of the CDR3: TGTGCCAGCAGCCATTCCCCCGGGACCCAGTATTTT.

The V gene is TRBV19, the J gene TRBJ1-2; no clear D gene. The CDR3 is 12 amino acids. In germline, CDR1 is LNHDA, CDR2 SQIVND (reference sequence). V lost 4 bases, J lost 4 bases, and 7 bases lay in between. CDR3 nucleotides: TGTGCCAGTAGTAGAGGCCTCTATGGCTACACCTTC. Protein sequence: CASSRGLYGYTF.

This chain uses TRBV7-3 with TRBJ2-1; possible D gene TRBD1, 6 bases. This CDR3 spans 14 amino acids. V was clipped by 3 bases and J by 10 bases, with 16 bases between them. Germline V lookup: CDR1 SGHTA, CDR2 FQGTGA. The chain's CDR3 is CASSLTNRDTEQFF. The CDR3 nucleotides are TGTGCCAGCAGCTTGACGAACAGGGACACGGAGCAGTTCTTC.

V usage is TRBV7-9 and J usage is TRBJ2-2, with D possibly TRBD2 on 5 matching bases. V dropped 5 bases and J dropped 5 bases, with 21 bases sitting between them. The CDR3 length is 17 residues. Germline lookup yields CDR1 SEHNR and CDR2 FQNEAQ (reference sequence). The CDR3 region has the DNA TGTGCCAGCAGCCCCCTTCCGGTACGGGGAAGGACCGGGGAGCTGTTTTTT. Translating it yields CASSPLPVRGRTGELFF. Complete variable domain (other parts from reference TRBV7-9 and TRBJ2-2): DTGVSQNPRHKITKRGQNVTFRCDPISEHNRLYWYRQTLGQGPEFLTYFQNEAQLEKSRLLSDRFSAERPKGSFSTLEIQRTEQGDSAMYLCASSPLPVRGRTGELFFGEGSRLTVL.

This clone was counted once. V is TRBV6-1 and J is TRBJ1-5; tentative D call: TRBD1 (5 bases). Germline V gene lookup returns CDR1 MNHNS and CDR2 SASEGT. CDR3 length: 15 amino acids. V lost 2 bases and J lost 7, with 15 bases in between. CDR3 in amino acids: CASSELQRGSQPQHF. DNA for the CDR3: TGTGCCAGCAGTGAATTACAGAGGGGCAGCCAGCCCCAGCATTTT.

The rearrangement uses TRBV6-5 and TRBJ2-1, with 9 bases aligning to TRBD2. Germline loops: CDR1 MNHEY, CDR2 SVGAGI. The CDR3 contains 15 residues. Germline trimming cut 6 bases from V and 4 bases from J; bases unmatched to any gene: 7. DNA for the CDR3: TGTGCCAGCAGCCTGACTAGCGGCCTTTACAATGAGCAGTTCTTC. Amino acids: CASSLTSGLYNEQFF.